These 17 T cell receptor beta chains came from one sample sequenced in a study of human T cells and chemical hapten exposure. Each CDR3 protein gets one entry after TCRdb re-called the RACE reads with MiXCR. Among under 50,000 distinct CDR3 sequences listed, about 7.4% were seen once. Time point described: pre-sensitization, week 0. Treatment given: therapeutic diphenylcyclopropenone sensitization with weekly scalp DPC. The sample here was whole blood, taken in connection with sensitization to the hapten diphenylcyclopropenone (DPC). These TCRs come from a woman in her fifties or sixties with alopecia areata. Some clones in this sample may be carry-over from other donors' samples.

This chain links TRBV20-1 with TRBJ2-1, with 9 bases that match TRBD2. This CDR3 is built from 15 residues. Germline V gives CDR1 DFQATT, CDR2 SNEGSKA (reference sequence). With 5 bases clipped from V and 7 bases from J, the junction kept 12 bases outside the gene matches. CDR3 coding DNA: TGCAGTGCTCCTAGAGGCGGGAGGGCGGCAAATGAGCAGTTCTTC. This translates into CSAPRGGRAANEQFF.

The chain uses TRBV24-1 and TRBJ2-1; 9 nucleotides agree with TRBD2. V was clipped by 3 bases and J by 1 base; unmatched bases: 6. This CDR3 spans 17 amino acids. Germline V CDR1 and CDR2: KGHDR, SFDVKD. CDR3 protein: CATSDRPTSGSYNEQFF. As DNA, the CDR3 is TGTGCCACCAGTGATCGCCCGACTAGCGGATCCTACAATGAGCAGTTCTTC.

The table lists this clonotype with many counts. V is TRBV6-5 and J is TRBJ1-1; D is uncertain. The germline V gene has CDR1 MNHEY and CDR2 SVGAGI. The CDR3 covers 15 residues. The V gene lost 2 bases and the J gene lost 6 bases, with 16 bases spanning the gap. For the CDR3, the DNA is TGTGCCAGCAGTTACATGGGTCTTCTAAGGGCTGAAGCTTTCTTT. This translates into CASSYMGLLRAEAFF.

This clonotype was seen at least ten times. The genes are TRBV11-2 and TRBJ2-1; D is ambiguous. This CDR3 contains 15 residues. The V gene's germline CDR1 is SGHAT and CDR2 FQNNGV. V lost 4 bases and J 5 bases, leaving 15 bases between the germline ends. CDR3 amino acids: CASSSGSRKDNEQFF. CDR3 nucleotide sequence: TGTGCCAGCAGCTCGGGCTCCAGAAAGGACAATGAGCAGTTCTTC. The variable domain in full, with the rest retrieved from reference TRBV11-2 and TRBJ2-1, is EAGVAQSPRYKIIEKRQSVAFWCNPISGHATLYWYQQILGQGPKLLIQFQNNGVVDDSQLPKDRFSAERLKGVDSTLKIQPAKLEDSAVYLCASSSGSRKDNEQFFGPGTRLTVL.

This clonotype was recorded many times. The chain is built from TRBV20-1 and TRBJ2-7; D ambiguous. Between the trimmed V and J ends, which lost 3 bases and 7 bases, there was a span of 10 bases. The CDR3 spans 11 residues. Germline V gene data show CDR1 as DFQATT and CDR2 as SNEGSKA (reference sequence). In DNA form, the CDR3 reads TGCAGTGCTAGGAAGGATCTAGAGCAGTACTTC. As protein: CSARKDLEQYF.

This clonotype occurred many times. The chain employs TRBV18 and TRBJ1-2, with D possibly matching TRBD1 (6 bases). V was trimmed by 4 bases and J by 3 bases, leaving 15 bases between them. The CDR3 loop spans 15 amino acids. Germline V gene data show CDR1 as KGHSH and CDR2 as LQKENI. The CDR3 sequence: CASSLLETGDYGYTF. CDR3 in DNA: TGTGCCAGCTCACTTCTCGAGACAGGAGACTATGGCTACACCTTC.

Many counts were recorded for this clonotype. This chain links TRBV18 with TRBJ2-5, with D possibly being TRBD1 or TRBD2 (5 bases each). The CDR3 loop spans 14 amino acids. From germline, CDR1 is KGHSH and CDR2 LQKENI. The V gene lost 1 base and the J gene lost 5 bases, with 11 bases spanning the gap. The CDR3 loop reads CASSPRETAETQYF. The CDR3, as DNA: TGTGCCAGCTCACCACGGGAGACAGCGGAGACCCAGTACTTC.

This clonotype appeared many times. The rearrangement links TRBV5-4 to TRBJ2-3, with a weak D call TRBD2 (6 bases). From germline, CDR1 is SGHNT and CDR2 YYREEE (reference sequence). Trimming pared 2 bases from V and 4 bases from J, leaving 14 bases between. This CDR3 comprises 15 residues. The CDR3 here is CASSFSGTGADTQYF. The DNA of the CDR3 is TGTGCCAGCAGCTTTTCCGGGACGGGGGCAGATACGCAGTATTTT. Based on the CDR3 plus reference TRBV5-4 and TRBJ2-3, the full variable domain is ETGVTQSPTHLIKTRGQQVTLRCSSQSGHNTVSWYQQALGQGPQFIFQYYREEENGRGNFPPRFSGLQFPNYSSELNVNALELDDSALYLCASSFSGTGADTQYFGPGTRLTVL.

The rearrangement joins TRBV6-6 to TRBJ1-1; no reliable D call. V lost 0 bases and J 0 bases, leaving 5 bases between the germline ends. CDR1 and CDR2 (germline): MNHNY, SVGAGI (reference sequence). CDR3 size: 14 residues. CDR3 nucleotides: TGTGCCAGCAGTTACTCGAAGATGAACACTGAAGCTTTCTTT. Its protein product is CASSYSKMNTEAFF.

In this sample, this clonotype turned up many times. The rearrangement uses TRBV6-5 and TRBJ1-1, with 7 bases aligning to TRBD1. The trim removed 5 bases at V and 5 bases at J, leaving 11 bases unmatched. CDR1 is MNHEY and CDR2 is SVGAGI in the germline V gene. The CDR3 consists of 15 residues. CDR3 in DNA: TGTGCCAGCAGTCCGCGCAGGGGGGGGCGGACTGAAGCTTTCTTT. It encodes CASSPRRGGRTEAFF.

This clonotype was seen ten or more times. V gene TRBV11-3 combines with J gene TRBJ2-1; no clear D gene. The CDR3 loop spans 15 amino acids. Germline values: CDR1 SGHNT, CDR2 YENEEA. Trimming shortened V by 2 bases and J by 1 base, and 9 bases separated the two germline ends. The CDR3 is CASSLKVGSYNEQFF. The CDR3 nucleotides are TGTGCCAGCAGCTTAAAGGTAGGATCCTACAATGAGCAGTTCTTC.

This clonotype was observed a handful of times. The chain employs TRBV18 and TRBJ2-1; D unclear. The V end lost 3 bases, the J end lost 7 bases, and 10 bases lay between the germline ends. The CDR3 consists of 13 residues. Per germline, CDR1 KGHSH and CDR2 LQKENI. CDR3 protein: CASSPVQGNEQFF. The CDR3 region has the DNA TGTGCCAGCTCACCGGTCCAAGGTAATGAGCAGTTCTTC.

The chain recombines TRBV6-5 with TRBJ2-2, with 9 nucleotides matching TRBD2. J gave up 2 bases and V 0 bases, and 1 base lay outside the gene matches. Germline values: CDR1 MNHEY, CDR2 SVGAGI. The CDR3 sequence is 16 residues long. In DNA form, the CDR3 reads TGTGCCAGCAGTTACTCGACTAGCGGAAACACCGGGGAGCTGTTTTTT. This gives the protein CASSYSTSGNTGELFF.

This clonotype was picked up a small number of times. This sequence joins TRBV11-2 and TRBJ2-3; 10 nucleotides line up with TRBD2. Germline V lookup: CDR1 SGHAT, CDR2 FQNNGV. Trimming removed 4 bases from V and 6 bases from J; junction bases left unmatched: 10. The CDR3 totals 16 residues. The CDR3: CASSYSSGRSSDTQYF. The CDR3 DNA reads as TGTGCCAGCAGCTACTCTAGCGGGAGATCTTCCGATACGCAGTATTTT. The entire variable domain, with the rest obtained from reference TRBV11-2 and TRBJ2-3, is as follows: EAGVAQSPRYKIIEKRQSVAFWCNPISGHATLYWYQQILGQGPKLLIQFQNNGVVDDSQLPKDRFSAERLKGVDSTLKIQPAKLEDSAVYLCASSYSSGRSSDTQYFGPGTRLTVL.

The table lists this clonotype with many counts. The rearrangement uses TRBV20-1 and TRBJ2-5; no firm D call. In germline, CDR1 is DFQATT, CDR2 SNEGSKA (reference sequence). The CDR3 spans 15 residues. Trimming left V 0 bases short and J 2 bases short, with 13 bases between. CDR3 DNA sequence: TGCAGTGCTAGAGATTGGACGGTTATACAAGAGACCCAGTACTTC. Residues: CSARDWTVIQETQYF.

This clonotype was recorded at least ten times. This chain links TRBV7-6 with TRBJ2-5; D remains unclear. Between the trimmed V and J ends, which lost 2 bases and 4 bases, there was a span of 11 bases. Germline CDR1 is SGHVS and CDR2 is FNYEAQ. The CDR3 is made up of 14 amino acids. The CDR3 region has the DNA TGTGCCAGCAGCTTACTCCACAGTGGAGAGACCCAGTACTTC. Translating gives CASSLLHSGETQYF.

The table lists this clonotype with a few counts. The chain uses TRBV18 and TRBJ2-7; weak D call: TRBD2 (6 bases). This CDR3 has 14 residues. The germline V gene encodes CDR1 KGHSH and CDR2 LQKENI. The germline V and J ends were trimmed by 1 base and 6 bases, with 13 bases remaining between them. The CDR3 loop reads CASSPLPGTSEQYF. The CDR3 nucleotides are TGTGCCAGCTCACCACTTCCGGGGACTTCCGAGCAGTACTTC.